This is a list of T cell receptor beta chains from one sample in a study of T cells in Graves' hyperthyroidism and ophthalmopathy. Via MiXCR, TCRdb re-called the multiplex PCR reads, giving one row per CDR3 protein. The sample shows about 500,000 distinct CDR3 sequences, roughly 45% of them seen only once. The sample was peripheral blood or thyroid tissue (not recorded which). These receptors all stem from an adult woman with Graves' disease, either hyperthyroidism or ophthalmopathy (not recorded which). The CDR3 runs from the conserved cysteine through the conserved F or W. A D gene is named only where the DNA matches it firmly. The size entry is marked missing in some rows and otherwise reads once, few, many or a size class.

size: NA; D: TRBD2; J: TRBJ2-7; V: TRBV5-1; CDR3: CASTRTSGPDGNYEQYF; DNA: TGTGCCAGCACCAGGACTAGCGGCCCGGACGGAAATTACGAGCAGTACTTC
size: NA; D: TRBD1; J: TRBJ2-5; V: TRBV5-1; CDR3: CASSQDRNQPQYF; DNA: TGCGCCAGCAGCCAGGACAGGAATCAGCCCCAGTACTTC
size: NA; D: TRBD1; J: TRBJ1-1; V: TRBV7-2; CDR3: CASSSGQGEEAFF; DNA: TGTGCCAGCAGCTCGGGACAGGGTGAGGAAGCTTTCTTT
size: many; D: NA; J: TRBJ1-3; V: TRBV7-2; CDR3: CASSLGSSGNTIYF; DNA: TGTGCCAGCAGCTTAGGGTCCTCTGGAAACACCATATATTTT
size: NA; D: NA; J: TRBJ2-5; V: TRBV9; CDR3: CASSVGIREPQYF; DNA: TGTGCCAGCAGCGTAGGGATTAGGGAGCCCCAGTACTTC
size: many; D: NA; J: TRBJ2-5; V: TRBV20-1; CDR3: CSARDWFRTQYF; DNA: TGCAGTGCTAGAGATTGGTTCCGGACCCAGTACTTC
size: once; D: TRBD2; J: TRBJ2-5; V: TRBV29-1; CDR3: CSQEGTSGRETQYF; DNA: TGCAGCCAAGAGGGGACTAGCGGGAGAGAGACCCAGTACTTC
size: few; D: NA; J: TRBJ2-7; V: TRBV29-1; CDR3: CSVGVPSYEQYF; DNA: TGCAGCGTCGGGGTTCCCTCCTACGAGCAGTACTTC
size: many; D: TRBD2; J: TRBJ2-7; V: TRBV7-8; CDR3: CASSLYGISGRENEQYF; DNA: TGTGCCAGCAGCTTATATGGAATTAGCGGGAGGGAGAACGAGCAGTACTTC
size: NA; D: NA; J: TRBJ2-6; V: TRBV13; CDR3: CASSFLGGRRANVLTF; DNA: TGTGCCAGCAGTTTTCTGGGGGGCAGGAGGGCCAACGTCCTGACTTTC
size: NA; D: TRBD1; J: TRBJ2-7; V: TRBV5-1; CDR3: CASSLSGQGIYEQYF; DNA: TGCGCCAGCAGCTTGTCGGGACAGGGGATCTACGAGCAGTACTTC
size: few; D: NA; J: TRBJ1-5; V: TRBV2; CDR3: CASSSLGNQPQHF; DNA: TGTGCCAGCAGTAGCCTCGGAAATCAGCCCCAGCATTTT
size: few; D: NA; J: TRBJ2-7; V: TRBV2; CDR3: CASSEWGQSYEQYF; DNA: TGTGCCAGCAGTGAATGGGGCCAATCCTACGAGCAGTACTTC
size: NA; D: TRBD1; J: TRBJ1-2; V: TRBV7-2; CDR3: CASAAGTGASGYTF; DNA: TGTGCCAGCGCTGCCGGGACAGGGGCGTCTGGCTACACCTTC
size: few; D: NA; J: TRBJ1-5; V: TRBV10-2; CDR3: CASSERIRPQHF; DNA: TGCGCCAGCAGTGAGAGGATTAGGCCCCAGCATTTT
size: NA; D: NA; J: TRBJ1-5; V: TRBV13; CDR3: CASSKRGGQPQHF; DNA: TGTGCCAGCAGCAAACGGGGTGGTCAGCCCCAGCATTTT
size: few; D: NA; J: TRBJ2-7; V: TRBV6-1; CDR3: CASSRYWEQYF; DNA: TGTGCCAGCAGTAGGTACTGGGAGCAGTACTTC
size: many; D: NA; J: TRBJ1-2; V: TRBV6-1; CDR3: CASSEMYVNYGYTF; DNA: TGTGCCAGCAGTGAAATGTATGTTAACTATGGCTACACCTTC
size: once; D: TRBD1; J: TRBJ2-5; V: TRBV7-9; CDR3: CATLTGEETQYF; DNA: TGTGCCACCTTGACAGGGGAAGAGACCCAGTACTTC
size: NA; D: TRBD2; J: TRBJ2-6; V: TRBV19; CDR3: CASSTSRGAGGANVLTF; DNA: TGTGCCAGTAGTACTTCCCGGGGAGCGGGAGGGGCCAACGTCCTGACTTTC
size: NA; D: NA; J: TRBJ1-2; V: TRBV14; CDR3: CASSQEGGVDYTF; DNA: TGTGCCAGCAGCCAAGAAGGGGGGGTCGACTACACCTTC
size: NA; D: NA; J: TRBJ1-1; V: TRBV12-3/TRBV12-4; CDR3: CASRRTMNTEAFF; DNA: TGTGCCAGCAGGCGGACCATGAACACTGAAGCTTTCTTT